A single sample is the source of the 18 T cell receptor beta chains below, sequenced in a study of shared clonotypes between healthy human individuals (dated by TCRdb to 2020 to 2022). The receptor library was made with the immunoSEQ multiplex PCR assay. TCRdb re-hosts the immuneACCESS table, in-frame sequences only. Its copies lack some clones; in the studies checked, an unresolved V gene accounts for under half of them, and the cause for the rest is not known. This sample holds approximately 620,000 clones; roughly 97% were observed only once. Of the sample, 0.045% to 0.07% falls within the top ten clones. Sequencing input: naive CD4+ T cells sorted from blood. The cell subset or site label here, explained by the study, means: CD45RA+ positively selected. These receptors originate from a woman aged 25 to 39 in good health.

For this clone: Other DNA sequences in the sample encode the same CDR3. The V call is TRBV7-9, the J call TRBJ2-3, with no clear D. The CDR3 totals 12 residues. The germline V gene has CDR1 SEHNR and CDR2 FQNEAQ (reference sequence). V was pared by 5 bases and J by 4 bases, with 7 bases between. CDR3 sequence reads: CASSPPPDTQYF. CDR3 bases: TGTGCCAGCAGCCCCCCCCCAGATACGCAGTATTTT. Full variable domain (rest looked up from reference TRBV7-9 and TRBJ2-3): DTGVSQNPRHKITKRGQNVTFRCDPISEHNRLYWYRQTLGQGPEFLTYFQNEAQLEKSRLLSDRFSAERPKGSFSTLEIQRTEQGDSAMYLCASSPPPDTQYFGPGTRLTVL.

The chain has TRBV6-5 and TRBJ2-7; TRBD2 agrees at 12 bases. This CDR3 region has 15 residues. Trimming cost V 6 bases and J 3 bases; bases outside gene matches: 6. Germline lookup yields CDR1 MNHEY and CDR2 SVGAGI. The CDR3 DNA sequence: TGTGCCAGCAGCAAATCTAGCGGGAGGGGCTACGAGCAGTACTTC. Its translation: CASSKSSGRGYEQYF.

The rearrangement joins TRBV14 to TRBJ2-7; D could derive from TRBD1 or TRBD2 (5 bases each). CDR1 and CDR2 from the germline V gene are SGHDN and FVKESK. Trimming pared 4 bases from V and 0 bases from J, leaving 16 bases between. CDR3 length: 16 amino acids. The chain's CDR3 is CASSRGPAVPSYEQYF. CDR3 coding DNA: TGTGCCAGCAGCCGGGGACCCGCCGTGCCCTCCTACGAGCAGTACTTC.

The genes are TRBV27 and TRBJ1-5; 9 nucleotides agree with TRBD1. V shed 9 bases and J 4 bases; nucleotides not matched to a gene: 31. Germline V lookup: CDR1 MNHEY, CDR2 SMNVEV (reference sequence). This CDR3 is built from 22 residues. The CDR3 bases are TGTGCCAGGAGAACAGGGGGCTCTGTGGTCTCGGGTCGTGGAAGGTTAAATCAGCCCCAGCATTTT. Amino acids: CARRTGGSVVSGRGRLNQPQHF.

On this clone: Within the sample, other DNA sequences also encode this same CDR3. The chain combines TRBV5-1 with TRBJ1-5; 7 bases are a match to TRBD1. The length of the CDR3 is 13 residues. Germline loops: CDR1 SGHRS, CDR2 YFSETQ. Trimming took 5 bases from V and 4 from J; bases not matched to a gene: 3. The CDR3 nucleotides are TGCGCCAGCAGAAGGGACAGTAATCAGCCCCAGCATTTT. Its protein is CASRRDSNQPQHF.

The chain has TRBV28 and TRBJ2-3; unclear D gene. Germline loops: CDR1 MDHEN, CDR2 SYDVKM. V gave up 4 bases and J gave up 7 bases, with 9 bases separating them. The CDR3 spans 12 residues. The CDR3 spells CASSSRRNTQYF. The CDR3 DNA reads TGTGCCAGCAGTTCGAGGCGGAATACGCAGTATTTT.

The genes are TRBV5-1 and TRBJ2-7; TRBD2 aligns across 9 bases. J gave up 6 bases and V 2 bases, and 9 bases lay outside the gene matches. Germline V lookup: CDR1 SGHRS, CDR2 YFSETQ. The CDR3 length is 15 residues. CDR3 sequence: CASSFFAGGPGEQYF. CDR3 nucleotides: TGCGCCAGCAGCTTCTTTGCGGGAGGGCCAGGCGAGCAGTACTTC.

The J gene is TRBJ2-5, the V gene TRBV19; no reliable D call. Gene TRBJ2-7 matches the end of the DNA better, so the J call may be wrong. This CDR3 comprises 15 residues. CDR1 LNHDA and CDR2 SQIVND come from the germline V gene (reference sequence). DNA of the CDR3: TGTGCCAGTAGTTTTCTCCAGAGTGGCGGCTACGAGCAGTACTTC. Its translation is CASSFLQSGGYEQYF.

This clone was recorded only once. This chain connects TRBV4-1 to TRBJ2-1; TRBD2 agrees at 14 bases. V shed 6 bases and J 6 bases; nucleotides not matched to a gene: 7. Looked up from germline, CDR1 is MGHRA and CDR2 is YSYEKL. The CDR3 is made up of 16 amino acids. The CDR3 bases are TGCGCCAGCAGTCAGGGACTAGCGGGAGTTCTCAATGAGCAGTTCTTC. This encodes CASSQGLAGVLNEQFF.

This chain links TRBV6-5 with TRBJ2-7; TRBD2 might be the D (5 bases). Germline V gives CDR1 MNHEY, CDR2 SVGAGI. V lost 3 bases and J lost 6, with 12 bases in between. This CDR3 comprises 13 residues. The chain's CDR3 is CASSYEASSEQYF. The CDR3 bases are TGTGCCAGCAGTTATGAGGCTAGCTCCGAGCAGTACTTC.

The V and J genes are TRBV5-1 and TRBJ2-5; 9 nucleotides line up with TRBD1. This CDR3 spans 15 amino acids. CDR1 is SGHRS, CDR2 YFSETQ, per germline. The V segment lost 4 bases and the J segment 4 bases; nucleotides outside the gene matches: 8. The CDR3 DNA reads as TGCGCCAGCAGCCCCGGGACAGGGCATCGAGAGACCCAGTACTTC. This translates into CASSPGTGHRETQYF.

The V gene is TRBV4-1, the J gene TRBJ2-1; no reliable D call. CDR1 and CDR2 from the germline V gene are MGHRA and YSYEKL. CDR3 length: 17 amino acids. Trimming removed 0 bases at V and 2 bases at J, with 14 bases between. The CDR3 bases are TGCGCCAGCAGCCAAGATAGAGGCTCCTCTGCCTACAATGAGCAGTTCTTC. Protein sequence: CASSQDRGSSAYNEQFF.

This clone occurred once. In DNA form, the CDR3 reads TGTGCCATCAGTGAGACCACCACAGATACGCAGTATTTT. Protein: CAISETTTDTQYF. The rearrangement joins TRBV10-3 to TRBJ2-3; D call uncertain. V lost 2 bases to trimming and J lost 2 bases, with 5 bases between them. In germline, CDR1 is ENHRY, CDR2 SYGVKD. The CDR3 is made up of 13 amino acids.

J is TRBJ1-3 and V is TRBV28, with D hard to call. The CDR3 spans 16 residues. The germline V gene encodes CDR1 MDHEN and CDR2 SYDVKM. Trimming stripped 1 base from V and 0 bases from J, with 10 bases between. The CDR3 sequence: CASSLLGQDSGNTIYF. The CDR3 nucleotides read TGTGCCAGCAGTTTATTAGGGCAGGACTCTGGAAACACCATATATTTT.

The chain is built from TRBV4-1 and TRBJ2-1; 13 positions agree with TRBD2. J gave up 2 bases and V 0 bases, and 1 base lay outside the gene matches. This CDR3 is built from 17 residues. Germline lookup yields CDR1 MGHRA and CDR2 YSYEKL. This CDR3 reads CASSQEGTSGTYNEQFF. For the CDR3, the DNA is TGCGCCAGCAGCCAAGAAGGGACTAGCGGGACCTACAATGAGCAGTTCTTC.

This chain links TRBV18 with TRBJ2-1; tentatively, D is TRBD1 (5 bases). Germline values: CDR1 KGHSH, CDR2 LQKENI. The CDR3 has 14 residues. Trimming took off 5 bases at V and 4 bases at J, with 12 bases between the two ends. DNA of the CDR3: TGTGCCAGCTCAGAAGGGGTTTGGTACAATGAGCAGTTCTTC. The encoded protein is CASSEGVWYNEQFF.

The V and J genes are TRBV19 and TRBJ1-4; D gene unclear. The CDR3 spans 12 residues. Germline-derived CDR1 and CDR2 are LNHDA and SQIVND (reference sequence). Trimming left V 5 bases short and J 5 bases short, with 6 bases between. The DNA of the CDR3 is TGTGCCAGTAGTTCGGGGAATGAAAAACTGTTTTTT. Protein sequence: CASSSGNEKLFF.

V usage is TRBV25-1 and J usage is TRBJ2-1; D remains unclear. Looked up from germline, CDR1 is MGHDK and CDR2 is SYGVNS. This CDR3 comprises 12 residues. The V and J ends lost 10 bases and 1 base respectively, with 8 bases between them. CDR3 sequence: CANRESYNEQFF. CDR3 DNA: TGTGCCAACCGTGAGTCCTACAATGAGCAGTTCTTC. Drawing the rest from reference TRBV25-1 and TRBJ2-1, the complete variable domain is EADIYQTPRYLVIGTGKKITLECSQTMGHDKMYWYQQDPGMELHLIHYSYGVNSTEKGDLSSESTVSRIRTEHFPLTLESARPSHTSQYLCANRESYNEQFFGPGTRLTVL.